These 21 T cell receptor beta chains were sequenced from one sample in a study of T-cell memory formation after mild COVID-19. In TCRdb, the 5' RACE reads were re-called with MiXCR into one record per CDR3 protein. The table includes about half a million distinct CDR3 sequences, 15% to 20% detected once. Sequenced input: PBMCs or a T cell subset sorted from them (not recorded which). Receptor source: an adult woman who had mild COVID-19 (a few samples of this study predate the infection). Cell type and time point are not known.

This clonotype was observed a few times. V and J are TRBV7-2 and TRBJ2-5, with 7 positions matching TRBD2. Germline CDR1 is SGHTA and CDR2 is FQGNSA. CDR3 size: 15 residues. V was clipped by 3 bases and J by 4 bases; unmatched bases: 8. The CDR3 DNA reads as TGTGCCAGCAGCTTTACGGGAGGAGGGGTAGAGACCCAGTACTTC. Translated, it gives CASSFTGGGVETQYF.

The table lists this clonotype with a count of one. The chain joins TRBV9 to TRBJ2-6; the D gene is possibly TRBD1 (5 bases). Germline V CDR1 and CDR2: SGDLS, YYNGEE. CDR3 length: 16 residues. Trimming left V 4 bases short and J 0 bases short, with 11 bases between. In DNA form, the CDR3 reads TGTGCCAGCAGCTTGACAGTAGGCTCTGGGGCCAACGTCCTGACTTTC. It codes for CASSLTVGSGANVLTF.

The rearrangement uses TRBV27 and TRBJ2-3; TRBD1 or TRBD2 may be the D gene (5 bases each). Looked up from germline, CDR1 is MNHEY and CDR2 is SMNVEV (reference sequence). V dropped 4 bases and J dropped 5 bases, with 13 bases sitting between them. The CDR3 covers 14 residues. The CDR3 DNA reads TGTGCCAGCAGTTCGTGGGGCCGGGGAGATACGCAGTATTTT. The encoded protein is CASSSWGRGDTQYF.

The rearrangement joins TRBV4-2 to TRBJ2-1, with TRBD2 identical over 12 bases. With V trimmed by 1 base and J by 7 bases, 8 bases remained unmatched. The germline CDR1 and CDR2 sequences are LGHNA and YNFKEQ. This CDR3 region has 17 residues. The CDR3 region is CASSQGYRTSGNNEQFF. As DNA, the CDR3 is TGTGCCAGCAGCCAAGGCTATCGGACTAGCGGGAATAATGAGCAGTTCTTC.

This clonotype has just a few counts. In nucleotides, the CDR3 is TGCGCCAGCAGCGCCCTTCCGGGCCAGGGCTCCTACGAGCAGTACTTC. Protein sequence: CASSALPGQGSYEQYF. The rearrangement uses TRBV5-1 and TRBJ2-7, with TRBD1 as a possible D gene (5 bases). The CDR3 loop spans 16 amino acids. V lost 4 bases, J lost 0 bases, and 17 bases lay in between. In germline, CDR1 is SGHRS, CDR2 YFSETQ.

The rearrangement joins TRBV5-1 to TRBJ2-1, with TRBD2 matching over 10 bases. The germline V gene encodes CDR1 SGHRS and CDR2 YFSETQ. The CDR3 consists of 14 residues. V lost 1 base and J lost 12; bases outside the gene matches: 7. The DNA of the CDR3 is TGCGCCAGCAGCTTGTGGACTAGCGGCCAGAGGCAGTTCTTC. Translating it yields CASSLWTSGQRQFF.

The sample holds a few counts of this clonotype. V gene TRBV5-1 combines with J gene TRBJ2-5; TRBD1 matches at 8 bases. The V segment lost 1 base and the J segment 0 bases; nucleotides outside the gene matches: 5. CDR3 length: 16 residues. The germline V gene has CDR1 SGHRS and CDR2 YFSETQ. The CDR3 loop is CASSLLGTGNQETQYF. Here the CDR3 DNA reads TGCGCCAGCAGCTTGCTCGGGACAGGCAACCAAGAGACCCAGTACTTC.

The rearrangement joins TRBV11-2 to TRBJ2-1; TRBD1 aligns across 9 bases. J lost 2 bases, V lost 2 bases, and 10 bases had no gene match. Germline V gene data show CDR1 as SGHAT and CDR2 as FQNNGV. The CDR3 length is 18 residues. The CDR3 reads CASSLREVGTGPYNEQFF. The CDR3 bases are TGTGCCAGCAGCTTACGAGAAGTCGGGACAGGGCCCTACAATGAGCAGTTCTTC.

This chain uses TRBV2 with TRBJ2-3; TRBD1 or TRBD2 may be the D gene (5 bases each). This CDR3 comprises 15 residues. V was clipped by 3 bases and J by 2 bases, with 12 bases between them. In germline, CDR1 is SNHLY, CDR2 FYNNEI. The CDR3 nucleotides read TGTGCCAGCAGTGAGGCTACGGGGCTCACAGATACGCAGTATTTT. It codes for CASSEATGLTDTQYF. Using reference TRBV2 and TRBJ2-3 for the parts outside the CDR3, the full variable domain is EPEVTQTPSHQVTQMGQEVILRCVPISNHLYFYWYRQILGQKVEFLVSFYNNEISEKSEIFDDQFSVERPDGSNFTLKIRSTKLEDSAMYFCASSEATGLTDTQYFGPGTRLTVL.

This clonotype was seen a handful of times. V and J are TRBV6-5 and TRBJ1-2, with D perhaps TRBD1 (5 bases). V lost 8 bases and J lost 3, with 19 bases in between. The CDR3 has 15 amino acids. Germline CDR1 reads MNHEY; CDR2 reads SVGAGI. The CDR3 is CASASVSGGYYGYTF. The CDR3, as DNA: TGTGCCAGCGCTTCGGTCTCGGGGGGATACTATGGCTACACCTTC.

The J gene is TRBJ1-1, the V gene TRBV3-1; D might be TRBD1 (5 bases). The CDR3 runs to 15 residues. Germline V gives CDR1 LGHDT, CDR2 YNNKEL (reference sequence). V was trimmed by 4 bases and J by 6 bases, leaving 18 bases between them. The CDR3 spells CASSPAAGRRAEAFF. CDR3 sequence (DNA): TGTGCCAGCAGCCCCGCGGCGGGACGGCGCGCTGAAGCTTTCTTT.

CDR3 nucleotide sequence: TGCGCCAGCAGCTTGGCCTGGGGCTTGAAGCAAGAGACCCAGTACTTC. Protein product: CASSLAWGLKQETQYF. This chain uses TRBV5-1 with TRBJ2-5, with D possibly being TRBD1 (5 bases). Germline loops: CDR1 SGHRS, CDR2 YFSETQ. CDR3 length: 16 residues. Deletions cut 0 bases from V and 2 bases from J, with 14 bases between.

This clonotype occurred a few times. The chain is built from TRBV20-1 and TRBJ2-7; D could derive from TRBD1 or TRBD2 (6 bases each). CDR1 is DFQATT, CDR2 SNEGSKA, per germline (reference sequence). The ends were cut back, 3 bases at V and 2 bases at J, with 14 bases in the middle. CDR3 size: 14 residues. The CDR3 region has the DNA TGCAGTGCTAGTCTGTCAGGGGAGGCCTACGAGCAGTACTTC. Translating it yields CSASLSGEAYEQYF.

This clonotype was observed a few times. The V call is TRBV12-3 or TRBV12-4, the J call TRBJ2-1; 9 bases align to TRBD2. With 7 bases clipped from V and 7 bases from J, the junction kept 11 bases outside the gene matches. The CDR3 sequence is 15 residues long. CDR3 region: CASTPPGLAPNEQFF. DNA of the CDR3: TGTGCCAGCACCCCACCGGGACTAGCACCAAATGAGCAGTTCTTC.

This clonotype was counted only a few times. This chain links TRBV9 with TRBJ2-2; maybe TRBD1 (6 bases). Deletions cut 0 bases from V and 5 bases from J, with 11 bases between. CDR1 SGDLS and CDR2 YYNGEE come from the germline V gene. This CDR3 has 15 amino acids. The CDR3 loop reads CASSVEGTPTGELFF. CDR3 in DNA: TGTGCCAGCAGCGTAGAAGGGACACCTACCGGGGAGCTGTTTTTT.

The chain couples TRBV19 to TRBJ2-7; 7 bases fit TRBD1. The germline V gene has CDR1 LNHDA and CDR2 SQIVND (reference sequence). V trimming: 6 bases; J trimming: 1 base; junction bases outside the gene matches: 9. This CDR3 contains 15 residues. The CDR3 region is CASSIGDSSSYEQYF. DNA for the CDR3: TGTGCCAGTAGCATCGGGGACAGTTCGTCCTACGAGCAGTACTTC.

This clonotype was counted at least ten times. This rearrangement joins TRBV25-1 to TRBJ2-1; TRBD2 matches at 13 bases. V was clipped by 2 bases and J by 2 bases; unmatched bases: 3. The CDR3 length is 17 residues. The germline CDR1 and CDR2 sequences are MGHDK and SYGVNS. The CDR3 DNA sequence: TGTGCCAGCAGTGAAACTAGCGGGAGGGGTACCTACAATGAGCAGTTCTTC. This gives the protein CASSETSGRGTYNEQFF.

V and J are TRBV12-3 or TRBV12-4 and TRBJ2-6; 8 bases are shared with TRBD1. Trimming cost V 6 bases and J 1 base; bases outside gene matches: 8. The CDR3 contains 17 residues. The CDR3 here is CASSRQGIFSGANVLTF. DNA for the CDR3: TGTGCCAGCAGCCGACAGGGGATATTTTCTGGGGCCAACGTCCTGACTTTC.

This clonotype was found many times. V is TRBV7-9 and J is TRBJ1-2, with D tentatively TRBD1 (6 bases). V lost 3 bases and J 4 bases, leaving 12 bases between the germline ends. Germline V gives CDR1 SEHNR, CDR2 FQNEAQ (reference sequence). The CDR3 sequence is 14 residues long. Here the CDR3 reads CASSLALDSYGYTF. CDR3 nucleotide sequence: TGTGCCAGCAGCTTGGCCCTGGACAGCTATGGCTACACCTTC.

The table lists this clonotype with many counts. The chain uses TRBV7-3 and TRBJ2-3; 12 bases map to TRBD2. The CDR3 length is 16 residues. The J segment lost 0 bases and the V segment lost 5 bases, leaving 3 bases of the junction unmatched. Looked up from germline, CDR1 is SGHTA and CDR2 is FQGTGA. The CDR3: CASSPGTSGSTDTQYF. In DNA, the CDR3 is TGTGCCAGCAGCCCGGGGACTAGCGGGAGCACAGATACGCAGTATTTT.

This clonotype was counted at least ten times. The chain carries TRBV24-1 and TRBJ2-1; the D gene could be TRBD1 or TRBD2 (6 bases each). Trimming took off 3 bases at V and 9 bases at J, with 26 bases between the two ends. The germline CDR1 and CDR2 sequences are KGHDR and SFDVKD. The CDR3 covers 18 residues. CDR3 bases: TGTGCCACCAGTGATCCCGCGACTGCGGGACAACCCTTCAGTGAGCAGTTCTTC. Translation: CATSDPATAGQPFSEQFF.